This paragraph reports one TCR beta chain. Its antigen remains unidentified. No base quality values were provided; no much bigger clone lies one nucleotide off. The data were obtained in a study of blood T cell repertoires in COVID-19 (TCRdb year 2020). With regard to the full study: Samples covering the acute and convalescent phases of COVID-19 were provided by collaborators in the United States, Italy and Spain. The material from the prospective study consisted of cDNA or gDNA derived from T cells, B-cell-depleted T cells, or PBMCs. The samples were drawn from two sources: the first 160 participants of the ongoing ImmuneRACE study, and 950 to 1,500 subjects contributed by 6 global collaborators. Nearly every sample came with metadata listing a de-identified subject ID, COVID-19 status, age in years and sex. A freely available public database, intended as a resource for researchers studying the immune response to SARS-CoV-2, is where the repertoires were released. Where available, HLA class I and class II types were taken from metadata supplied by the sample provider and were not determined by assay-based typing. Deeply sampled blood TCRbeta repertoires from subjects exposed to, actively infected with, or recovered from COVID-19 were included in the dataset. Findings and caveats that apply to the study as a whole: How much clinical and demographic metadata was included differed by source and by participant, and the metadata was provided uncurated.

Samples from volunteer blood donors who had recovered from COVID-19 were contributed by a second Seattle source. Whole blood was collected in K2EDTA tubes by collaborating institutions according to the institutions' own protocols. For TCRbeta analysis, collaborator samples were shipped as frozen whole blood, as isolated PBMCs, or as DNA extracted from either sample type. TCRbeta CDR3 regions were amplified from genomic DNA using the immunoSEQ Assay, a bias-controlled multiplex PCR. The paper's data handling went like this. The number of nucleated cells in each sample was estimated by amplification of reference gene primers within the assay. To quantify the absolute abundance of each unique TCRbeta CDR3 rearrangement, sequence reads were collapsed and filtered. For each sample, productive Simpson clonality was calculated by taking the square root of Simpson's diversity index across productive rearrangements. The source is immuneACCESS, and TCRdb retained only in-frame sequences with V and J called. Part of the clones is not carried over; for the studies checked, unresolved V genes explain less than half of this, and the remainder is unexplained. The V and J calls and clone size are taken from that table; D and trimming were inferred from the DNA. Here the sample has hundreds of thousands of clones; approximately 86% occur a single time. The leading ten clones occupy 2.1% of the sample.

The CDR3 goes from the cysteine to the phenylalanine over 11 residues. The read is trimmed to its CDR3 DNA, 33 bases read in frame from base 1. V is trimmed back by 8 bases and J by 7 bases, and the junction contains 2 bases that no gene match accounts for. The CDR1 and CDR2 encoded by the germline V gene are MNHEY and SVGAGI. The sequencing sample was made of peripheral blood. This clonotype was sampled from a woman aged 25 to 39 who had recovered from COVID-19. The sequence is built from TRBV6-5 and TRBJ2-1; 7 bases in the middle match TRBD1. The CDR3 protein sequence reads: CASRQGNEQFF. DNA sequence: TGTGCCAGCCGACAGGGTAATGAGCAGTTCTTC.